This TCR beta chain is from a study of breast tumors, draining lymph nodes, adjacent tissues. The lymph nodes were axillary draining lymph nodes from breast cancer patients. Points on this clonotype: Its antigen is as yet unknown.

This CDR3 contains 13 residues. Germline V gene data show CDR1 as SQVTM and CDR2 as ANQGSEA. The ends lost 8 bases at V and 2 bases at J; junction bases unmatched: 7. A single record per CDR3 protein comes from TCRdb applying MiXCR to the multiplex PCR reads. The sample carries approximately 200,000 distinct CDR3 sequences, approximately 31% recorded once. Study observations and caveats: Data only fit, rather than demonstrated, lymph node origin of most tumor T cells. Compared with basal-like, luminal-like tumors shared significantly more repertoire with nontumor tissue.

Sequencing used axillary lymph node tissue. The sequence came from a female donor with breast cancer. Some clones in this sample may be carry-over from other donors' samples. This chain links TRBV29-1 with TRBJ2-7; 9 nucleotides line up with TRBD2. The CDR3: CSLSSGDTYEQYF. As DNA, the CDR3 is TGCAGCTTGTCTAGCGGGGACACCTACGAGCAGTACTTC.